These 10 T cell receptor beta chains were sequenced from one sample in a study of CD8 T cells in ankylosing spondylitis. Study-level findings and limits: There was a TCR beta motif, made of several highly homologous variants, that appeared characteristic of ankylosing spondylitis blood.

Their recognized antigens are unknown. TCRdb recomputed calls from the 5' RACE reads with MiXCR, one row per CDR3 protein. The sample contains 500,000 to 650,000 distinct CDR3 sequences, roughly 5% of which appear only once. Sequenced input: blood, either unsorted or a sorted T cell fraction (not recorded which). The receptors were gathered from a male donor with ankylosing spondylitis.

In its sample, this clonotype was seen many times. The V call is TRBV10-3, the J call TRBJ1-1; no clear D. Per the germline V gene, CDR1 is ENHRY and CDR2 is SYGVKD. V was trimmed by 5 bases and J by 0 bases, leaving 7 bases between them. The CDR3 consists of 13 residues. The CDR3, as DNA: TGTGCCATCAGTCCCCATGTGAACACTGAAGCTTTCTTT. This encodes CAISPHVNTEAFF.

The sample holds many counts of this clonotype. This rearrangement joins TRBV5-1 to TRBJ1-1, with 9 nucleotides matching TRBD1. The germline V gene encodes CDR1 SGHRS and CDR2 YFSETQ. The CDR3 contains 13 residues. The V gene end was trimmed by 0 bases and the J gene end by 11 bases; junction bases not matched to a gene: 5. The CDR3 reads CASSLDRGLDAFF. In DNA form, the CDR3 reads TGCGCCAGCAGCTTGGACAGGGGGCTTGACGCTTTCTTT.

Many counts were recorded for this clonotype. This chain uses TRBV7-9 with TRBJ1-5, with a possible D match to TRBD1 (5 bases). CDR1 and CDR2 (germline): SEHNR, FQNEAQ (reference sequence). This CDR3 is 17 amino acids long. The V gene lost 1 base and the J gene lost 0 bases, with 13 bases spanning the gap. In DNA form, the CDR3 reads TGTGCCAGCAGCTTAGGTATCGACAGCCATAGCAATCAGCCCCAGCATTTT. It translates to CASSLGIDSHSNQPQHF.

This clonotype occurred many times. The chain joins TRBV5-6 to TRBJ1-5; no clear D. V lost 2 bases and J lost 7, with 13 bases in between. The CDR3 totals 14 residues. Germline V CDR1 and CDR2: SGHDT, YYEEEE. The CDR3 DNA follows: TGTGCCAGCAGCTTAAATAGAAGGGAGCAGCCCCAGCATTTT. Its translation is CASSLNRREQPQHF. The full variable domain, in which reference TRBV5-6 and TRBJ1-5 provide the parts outside the CDR3, is DAGVTQSPTHLIKTRGQQVTLRCSPKSGHDTVSWYQQALGQGPQFIFQYYEEEERQRGNFPDRFSGHQFPNYSSELNVNALLLGDSALYLCASSLNRREQPQHFGDGTRLSIL.

Ten or more counts support this clonotype. The rearrangement uses TRBV7-9 and TRBJ1-4, with a weak D call TRBD1 (5 bases). Trimming cost V 1 base and J 5 bases, with 14 bases left between them. Germline loops: CDR1 SEHNR, CDR2 FQNEAQ (reference sequence). The CDR3 has 16 amino acids. The CDR3 sequence is CASSLGLTEGNEKLFF. CDR3 DNA sequence: TGTGCCAGCAGCTTAGGATTGACAGAGGGGAATGAAAAACTGTTTTTT.

CDR3 sequence (DNA): TGTGCCTCCTCAATGGGGGCGACAGATACGCAGTATTTT. Amino acids: CASSMGATDTQYF. This chain links TRBV30 with TRBJ2-3, with D perhaps matching TRBD1 (6 bases). Germline lookup yields CDR1 GTSNPN and CDR2 SVGIG (reference sequence). V lost 7 bases and J 3 bases, leaving 14 bases between the germline ends. The CDR3 is made up of 13 amino acids.

This clonotype was seen many times. The chain uses TRBV5-1 and TRBJ2-1; 10 bases fit TRBD1. Germline CDR1 SGHRS, CDR2 YFSETQ. CDR3 size: 16 residues. V was pared by 2 bases and J by 5 bases, with 7 bases of the junction left unmatched. CDR3 region: CASSFGTGDRDNEQFF. The DNA of the CDR3 is TGCGCCAGCAGCTTTGGGACAGGGGATAGGGACAATGAGCAGTTCTTC.

This clonotype was seen repeatedly, ten times or more. The gene calls are TRBV5-1 and TRBJ1-2; no clear D. Trimming removed 2 bases from V and 5 bases from J, with 13 bases in between. Germline values: CDR1 SGHRS, CDR2 YFSETQ. This CDR3 is 14 amino acids long. CDR3 DNA: TGCGCCAGCAGCTTCCGGGAAGTGGGGTATGGCTACACCTTC. Translation gives CASSFREVGYGYTF.

This clonotype was counted at least ten times. The chain combines TRBV6-5 with TRBJ2-7; the match to TRBD1 covers 8 bases. Germline CDR1 MNHEY, CDR2 SVGAGI. There are 14 residues in the CDR3. V lost 4 bases, J lost 4 bases, and 6 bases stayed unmatched. Here the CDR3 DNA reads TGTGCCAGCAGTTCCGGACAGGGAAAATACGAGCAGTACTTC. Amino acid sequence: CASSSGQGKYEQYF.

This clonotype was detected ten times or more. V is TRBV5-5 and J is TRBJ2-1; 11 bases match TRBD2. CDR3 length equals 16 residues. The V segment lost 4 bases and the J segment 6 bases; nucleotides outside the gene matches: 9. Germline V lookup: CDR1 SGHKS, CDR2 YYEKEE (reference sequence). CDR3 region: CASSHQGLAEPNEQFF. In DNA form, the CDR3 reads TGTGCCAGCAGCCATCAGGGACTAGCGGAACCCAATGAGCAGTTCTTC.